Listed below are T cell receptor beta chains from one sample, sequenced in a study of blood T cells in healthy people across ages. TCRdb redid the calling of the 5' RACE reads with MiXCR, one entry per CDR3 protein. This table holds approximately 1.5 million distinct CDR3 sequences, about 32% found once. Sequencing was carried out using blood. These TCRs come from a woman in her thirties in good health. Each CDR3 is given with its conserved first and last residue. The D gene is left open where the match is weak. Not all rows give a size; the values are once, few, many and, for expanded clones, a class.

J gene	D gene	V gene	CDR3 length	clone size	CDR3 DNA	CDR3 protein
TRBJ2-7	TRBD2	TRBV30	15	-	TGTGCCTGGAGGCGGGGACTAGCGGACCCCTACGAGCAGTACTTC	CAWRRGLADPYEQYF
TRBJ2-1	-	TRBV12-5	15	-	TGTGCTAGTGGTTTAACTAGCCCCCCCTACAATGAGCAGTTCTTC	CASGLTSPPYNEQFF
TRBJ2-3	-	TRBV24-1	14	-	TGTGCCACCGGGACACTTACTAGCACAGATACGCAGTATTTT	CATGTLTSTDTQYF
TRBJ2-2	-	TRBV20-1	14	-	TGCAGTGCAATAGGGGGGGCATACACCGGGGAGCTGTTTTTT	CSAIGGAYTGELFF
TRBJ1-5	-	TRBV27	13	-	TGTACCAGCTCGAGGGAGGGCAATCAGCCCCAGCATTTT	CTSSREGNQPQHF
TRBJ2-1	TRBD2	TRBV12-3/TRBV12-4	15	few	TGTGCCAGCAGTTTCGGGGCTAGCGGGATCAATGAGCAGTTCTTC	CASSFGASGINEQFF
TRBJ1-5	-	TRBV30	13	-	TGTGCCTGGAGTGTCCAGAATAATCAGCCCCAGCATTTT	CAWSVQNNQPQHF
TRBJ2-7	-	TRBV4-1	13	many	TGCGCCAGCAGCCCCAGGGGACCCTACGAGCAGTACTTC	CASSPRGPYEQYF
TRBJ1-2	-	TRBV7-2	13	once	TGTGCCAGCAGGCCAGACAAGGGTAATGGCTACACCTTC	CASRPDKGNGYTF
TRBJ2-1	TRBD2	TRBV13	16	-	TGTGCCAGCAGCCTCCAACTAGCGGGAGGCCTCAATGAGCAGTTCTTC	CASSLQLAGGLNEQFF
TRBJ2-1	TRBD2	TRBV2	15	few	TGTGCCAGCGGACTCACTAGCGGAATTGGCAATGAGCAGTTCTTC	CASGLTSGIGNEQFF
TRBJ1-4	-	TRBV29-1	14	-	TGCAGCGCTGTATCCGGGACACAAATGGGTCGACTGTTTTTT	CSAVSGTQMGRLFF
TRBJ1-2	-	TRBV6-5	14	few	TGTGCCAGCAGTCGTAGACCTCGTGACTATGGCTACACCTTC	CASSRRPRDYGYTF
TRBJ2-5	TRBD1	TRBV3-1	22	-	TGTGCCAGCAGCCTCCTTGCCCCTCCGGGACAGGGATCCCCCGGTGGTCAAGAGACCCAGTACTTC	CASSLLAPPGQGSPGGQETQYF
TRBJ2-5	TRBD2	TRBV2	16	-	TGTGCCAGCAGTCCTGGACTAGCGGGAGCAGGGGAGACCCAGTACTTC	CASSPGLAGAGETQYF
TRBJ2-3	TRBD2	TRBV13	17	-	TGTGCCAGCAGCCCCAGGACTAGCGGGTGGTCCACAGATACGCAGTATTTT	CASSPRTSGWSTDTQYF
TRBJ2-7	-	TRBV28	13	few	TGTGCCAGCAGTTTTGGCATAGTTGGCGAGCAGTACTTC	CASSFGIVGEQYF
TRBJ2-4	-	TRBV20-1	15	-	TGCAGTGCTAGTTTCGGGGGTACGGACAAAAACATTCAGTACTTC	CSASFGGTDKNIQYF
TRBJ2-4	TRBD1	TRBV20-1	17	few	TGCAGTGCTAGAGAGACCGACAGGGTCTACGCCAAAAACATTCAGTACTTC	CSARETDRVYAKNIQYF
TRBJ2-1	-	TRBV28	15	few	TGTGCCAGCAGTTCTGGCTTAGTTGGAGTATCTGAGCAGTTCTTC	CASSSGLVGVSEQFF
TRBJ1-2	TRBD1	TRBV20-1	13	few	TGCAGTGTTACGACAGGGAGGGACTATGGCTACACCTTC	CSVTTGRDYGYTF
TRBJ2-5	-	TRBV4-1	15	few	TGCGCCAGCAGCCAAGAACCCGGACTCCAAGAGACCCAGTACTTC	CASSQEPGLQETQYF
TRBJ2-2	-	TRBV14	13	-	TGTGCCAGCAGCCCCCGGACTGGCGGGGAGCTGTTTTTT	CASSPRTGGELFF
TRBJ2-1	TRBD2	TRBV7-9	15	-	TGTGCCAGCAGCTTAGTGCCAGCGGGAGGTAATGAGCAGTTCTTC	CASSLVPAGGNEQFF
TRBJ2-3	TRBD2	TRBV12-3/TRBV12-4	18	-	TGTGCCAGCAGTCTCAGTGGAGAGGGACTAGGGGCGCCAGATACGCAGTATTTT	CASSLSGEGLGAPDTQYF
TRBJ2-7	-	TRBV12-3/TRBV12-4	13	few	TGTGCCAGCAGCGTAGGGTCCGCCTACGAGCAGTACTTC	CASSVGSAYEQYF
TRBJ2-1	TRBD2	TRBV5-1	14	few	TGCGCCAGCAGCCCGACTAGCGGGGTCAATGAGCAGTTCTTC	CASSPTSGVNEQFF
TRBJ1-1	-	TRBV29-1	13	-	TGCAGCGTTGCCCAGAAAGAGAGGACTGAAGCTTTCTTT	CSVAQKERTEAFF